A selection of T cell receptor beta chains follows, all from one sample in a study of human T cells and chemical hapten exposure. TCRdb itself ran the RACE reads through MiXCR, one entry per CDR3 protein. The sample lists roughly 100,000 distinct CDR3 sequences, 10% to 13% seen once, with 3.1% in the top ten. The sample was whole blood, taken in connection with sensitization to the hapten diphenylcyclopropenone (DPC). Source of these receptors: a woman aged 60-70 years with alopecia areata. Some clones in this sample may be carry-over from other donors' samples. CDR3s include the opening cysteine and the closing phenylalanine or tryptophan. D genes are given only for firm matches. Not every row has a clone size; where given, it reads once, few, many or a size class.

v_gene	abundance	j_gene	d_gene	CDR3nt	CDR3aa
TRBV29-1	.	TRBJ2-1	TRBD2	TGCAGCGTTGTATTAGCGGGGGGCACGGGTGAGCAGTTCTTC	CSVVLAGGTGEQFF
TRBV15	.	TRBJ2-7	.	TGTGCCACCAGCAGCCAAGGCGGGGCCGAGCAGTACTTC	CATSSQGGAEQYF
TRBV19	few	TRBJ1-6	.	TGTGCCAGTAGCCAGGGCATCGATTCACCCCTCCACTTT	CASSQGIDSPLHF
TRBV6-2/TRBV6-3	.	TRBJ1-2	.	TGTGCCAGCAGTTCACAGGGCGGCGGCTACACCTTC	CASSSQGGGYTF
TRBV5-1	many	TRBJ2-1	.	TGCGCCAGCAGCTCGGGCAATGTGAATGAGCAGTTCTTC	CASSSGNVNEQFF
TRBV29-1	.	TRBJ1-2	TRBD1	TGCAGCGTTGTAGGTCAGGGGGACCCTTCTAACTATGGCTACACCTTC	CSVVGQGDPSNYGYTF
TRBV20-1	many	TRBJ2-3	TRBD1	TGCAGTGCTAGAGGGGACAGGCAGAGCACAGATACGCAGTATTTT	CSARGDRQSTDTQYF
TRBV10-2	.	TRBJ2-7	.	TGCGCCAGCAGTGAGTCACCGGCGGGGACGCTCTCCTACGAGCAGTACTTC	CASSESPAGTLSYEQYF
TRBV2	few	TRBJ2-7	.	TGTGCCAGCAGTGAAACGAATGGGGTAGGGGAGCAGTACTTC	CASSETNGVGEQYF
TRBV7-9	many	TRBJ2-7	.	TGTGCCAGCAGCTATGACCCCACTCCCCACGAGCAGTACTTC	CASSYDPTPHEQYF
TRBV29-1	.	TRBJ1-5	.	TGCAGCGTTGAAGGAGGTGGCGATCAGCCCCAGCATTTT	CSVEGGGDQPQHF
TRBV19	few	TRBJ2-7	TRBD1	TGTGCCACCGCGGGACAGGGCTACGAGCAGTACTTC	CATAGQGYEQYF
TRBV2	many	TRBJ2-1	TRBD2	TGTGCCAGCAGAGAGGCGGGGGGGCCGATTGCTGAGCAGTTCTTC	CASREAGGPIAEQFF
TRBV6-5	few	TRBJ1-1	TRBD1	TGTGCCAGCAGGGGACAGCGCGTGAGATGGAACACTGAAGCTTTCTTT	CASRGQRVRWNTEAFF
TRBV7-3	many	TRBJ2-1	TRBD2	TGTGCCAGCAGCTCGGGACTAGTATCAGGTAATGAGCAGTTCTTC	CASSSGLVSGNEQFF
TRBV30	many	TRBJ1-6	.	TGTGCCTGGAGTGTATGGAGAAAGACCCCCCAATTTGGTTCACCCCTCCACTTT	CAWSVWRKTPQFGSPLHF
TRBV29-1	.	TRBJ2-2	.	TGCAGCGCAAGGGGGAACACCGGGGAGCTGTTTTTT	CSARGNTGELFF
TRBV7-9	.	TRBJ1-1	.	TGTGCCAGCAGCTACAGGGAGAACACTGAAGCTTTCTTT	CASSYRENTEAFF
TRBV20-1	many	TRBJ1-1	.	TGCAGTGCTAGAGACGGCCACAGGGTGGATACTGCTGAAGCTTTCTTT	CSARDGHRVDTAEAFF
TRBV15	few	TRBJ1-3	.	TGTGCCACCAGGAGGAGCAGGGACTCTGGAAACACCATATATTTT	CATRRSRDSGNTIYF
TRBV7-9	.	TRBJ2-2	.	TGTGCCAGCAGCCCCCGGACGGTTAACACCGGGGAGCTGTTTTTT	CASSPRTVNTGELFF
TRBV12-3/TRBV12-4	many	TRBJ1-2	TRBD1	TGTGCCAGCAGCACCCCGGGACAGGGGGGGGACTATGGCTACACCTTC	CASSTPGQGGDYGYTF
TRBV5-1	.	TRBJ2-1	TRBD2	TGCGCCAGCAGCTTGTCCCGGGGGGGCCGGAGTGAGCAGTTCTTC	CASSLSRGGRSEQFF
TRBV18	many	TRBJ1-1	.	TGTGCCAGCTCACCACCTTCGGGGGCGAGAGGCGCTGAAGCTTTCTTT	CASSPPSGARGAEAFF
TRBV19	few	TRBJ2-3	TRBD1	TGTGCCAGTAGTATTAGGACAGGGGTGGCCGCAGATACGCAGTATTTT	CASSIRTGVAADTQYF
TRBV6-2/TRBV6-3	many	TRBJ2-4	.	TGTGCCAGCAGTTGGGGTGGGGGGACTGCCAAAAACATTCAGTACTTC	CASSWGGGTAKNIQYF
TRBV19	.	TRBJ2-6	.	TGTGCCAGCCAGAACTCTGGAGCCAACGTCCTGACTTTC	CASQNSGANVLTF
TRBV10-3	few	TRBJ1-2	.	TGTGCCATCAGGGTCACGGACTCGGGGCCCTATGGCTACACCTTC	CAIRVTDSGPYGYTF
TRBV5-1	many	TRBJ2-7	.	TGCGCCAGCAGTAGGGACAACCCCTACGAGCAGTACTTC	CASSRDNPYEQYF
TRBV7-6	.	TRBJ2-3	TRBD2	TGTGCCAGCAGCTTAAATGTAGCGGGGCGACCAGATACGCAGTATTTT	CASSLNVAGRPDTQYF
TRBV20-1	few	TRBJ1-6	.	TGCAGTGCTAGAAGTTGGGACACCAGCTCCTATAATTCACCCCTCCACTTT	CSARSWDTSSYNSPLHF
TRBV5-1	many	TRBJ2-5	TRBD1	TGCGCCAGCAGCTCCTATCAGGGGGCGCGGTTGGGGACCCAGTACTTC	CASSSYQGARLGTQYF
TRBV6-1	few	TRBJ2-2	.	TGTGCCAGCAGTGAGGGGTTCGACACCGGGGAGCTGTTTTTT	CASSEGFDTGELFF
TRBV2	many	TRBJ2-7	.	TGTGCCAGCAGTGAATGGGGATTGGGGGCGCCCGGGCAGTACTTC	CASSEWGLGAPGQYF
TRBV14	few	TRBJ2-5	.	TGTGCCAGCAGCCAAGCCCCTCAAGAGACCCAGTACTTC	CASSQAPQETQYF
TRBV7-2	few	TRBJ1-1	.	TGTGCCAGCAGCTTAGCAGGGTCGGTAAGTGAAGCTTTCTTT	CASSLAGSVSEAFF
TRBV18	many	TRBJ1-3	TRBD1	TGTGCCAGCTCAAGCGGGACAGGGTCTGGAAACACCATATATTTT	CASSSGTGSGNTIYF
TRBV29-1	many	TRBJ1-1	.	TGCAGCGTTGAAGAACAGATGAACACTGAAGCTTTCTTT	CSVEEQMNTEAFF